This entry features one T cell receptor beta chain sequence. Its antigen remains unknown. The CDR3 loop spans 12 amino acids. Unmatched junction bases numbered 4, after V lost 7 bases and J lost 5 bases. Germline CDR1 reads SGHNT; CDR2 reads YENEEA. The data were obtained in a study of cytomegalovirus exposure and HLA in healthy donors. Study at large: Within the Caucasian-associated ancestry cluster were around 81% of the roughly 400 genotyped donors. General observations from the study: When the data were analyzed later, several of the most significant clusters appeared to be linked to common viral pathogens. Across donors, sequencing depth was assumed by presence/absence analyses to be roughly uniform. Donor immune exposure was known only as CMV serostatus.

Primers for the PCR totalled 60 Vbeta and 13 Jbeta. Assay used: immunoSEQ multiplex PCR; TCRdb lists only in-frame clones, some missing. The data contain 85,000 to 110,000 clones, around 65% of them singletons. V and J are TRBV11-3 and TRBJ2-5, with TRBD2 matching 7 bases. Sequencing was performed on PBMCs. This receptor was taken from a woman in her fifties or sixties in good health and CMV-seronegative. The DNA for the CDR3 is TGTGCCAGCACCCTGGGGGGGGAGACCCAGTACTTC. Its translation is CASTLGGETQYF.